This paragraph reports one T cell receptor (beta chain). Antigen: not known. Libraries were made from TCR beta cDNA, and they carried unique molecular identifiers. Roughly 500,000 cDNA molecules were recovered from an input of 1 to 10 million T cells. TCRdb reprocessed the PCR reads with MiXCR, giving one entry per CDR3 protein. This sample has roughly 200,000 distinct CDR3 sequences, with about 30% found just once. These data come from a study of post-analysis software for immune sequencing data. Across the study: Relapsing-remitting, secondary progressive and progressive-relapsing multiple sclerosis courses were included. Overall study findings and caveats: The study found TRBV5-6, TRBV5-1 and TRBV20-1 among about 5 TRBV segments more frequent in patients than controls. Controls significantly exceeded multiple sclerosis patients in normalized Chao1 diversity.

The CDR3 runs 13 residues. CDR1 and CDR2 from the germline V gene are MDHEN and SYDVKM. V trimming: 5 bases; J trimming: 13 bases; junction bases outside the gene matches: 11. The sequence derives from a girl between 2 and 17 years old with multiple sclerosis. The chain is built from TRBV28 and TRBJ1-5, with 7 positions matching TRBD1. Sequencing input: blood. This CDR3 reads CASSPDRAPRQHF. CDR3 nucleotide sequence: TGTGCCAGCAGTCCCGACAGGGCCCCTCGGCAGCATTTT. The full variable domain, its missing parts supplied by reference TRBV28 and TRBJ1-5, is DVKVTQSSRYLVKRTGEKVFLECVQDMDHENMFWYRQDPGLGLRLIYFSYDVKMKEKGDIPEGYSVSREKKERFSLILESASTNQTSMYLCASSPDRAPRQHFGDGTRLSIL.